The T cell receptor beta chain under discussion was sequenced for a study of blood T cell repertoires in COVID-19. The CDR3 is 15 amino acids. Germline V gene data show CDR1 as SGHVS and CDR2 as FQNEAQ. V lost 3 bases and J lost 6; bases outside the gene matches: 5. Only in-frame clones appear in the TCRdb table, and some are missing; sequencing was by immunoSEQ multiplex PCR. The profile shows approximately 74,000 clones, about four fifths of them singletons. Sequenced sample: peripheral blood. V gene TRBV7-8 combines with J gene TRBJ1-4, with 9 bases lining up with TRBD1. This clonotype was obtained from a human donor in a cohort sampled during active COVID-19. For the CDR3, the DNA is TGTGCCAGCAGCTTCACCGGGACAGGGTATGAAAAACTGTTTTTT. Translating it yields CASSFTGTGYEKLFF.